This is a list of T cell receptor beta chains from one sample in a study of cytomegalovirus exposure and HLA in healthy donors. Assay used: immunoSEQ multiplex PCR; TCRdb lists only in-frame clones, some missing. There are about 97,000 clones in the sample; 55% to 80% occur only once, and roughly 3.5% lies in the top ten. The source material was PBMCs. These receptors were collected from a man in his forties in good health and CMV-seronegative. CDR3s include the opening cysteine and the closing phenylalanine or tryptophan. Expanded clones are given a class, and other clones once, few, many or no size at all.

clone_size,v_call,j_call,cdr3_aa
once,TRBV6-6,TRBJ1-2,CASSSGSLPGYTF
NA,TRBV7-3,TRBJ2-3,CASSKGLAEIYTQYF
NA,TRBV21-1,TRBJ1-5,CASSKGRGGTWSNQPQHF
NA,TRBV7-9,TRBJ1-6,CAGAGLSSYNSPLHF
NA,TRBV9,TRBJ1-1,CASTPQGSVPTEAFF
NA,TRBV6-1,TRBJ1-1,CASSGQGAPTEAFF
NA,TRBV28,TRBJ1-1,CASSFRQGHTEAFF
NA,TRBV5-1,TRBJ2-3,CASSSLGQGGTDTQYF
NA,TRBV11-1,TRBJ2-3,CASSLWGGGAGDTQYF
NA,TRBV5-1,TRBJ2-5,CASSGLAAIRETQYF
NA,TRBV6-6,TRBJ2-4,CASSYSDQNIQYF
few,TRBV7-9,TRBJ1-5,CASSKQGPNQPQHF
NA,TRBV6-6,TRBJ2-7,CASSYTGTGGYEQYF
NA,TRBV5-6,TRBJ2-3,CASSFPGLKGADTQYF
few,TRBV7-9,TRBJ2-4,CASSRPPGGAGKNIQYF
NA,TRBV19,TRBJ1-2,CASKPRQTYGYTF
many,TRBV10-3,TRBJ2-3,CASGLAGSTDTQYF
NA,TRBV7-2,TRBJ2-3,CASSLFIGEGTDTQYF
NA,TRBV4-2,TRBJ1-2,CASSQTGTGMNYGYTF
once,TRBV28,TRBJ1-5,CASSGNRGDQPQHF
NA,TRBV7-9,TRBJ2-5,CASSLGGKETQYF
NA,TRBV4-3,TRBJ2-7,CASSQTQGALSYEQYF